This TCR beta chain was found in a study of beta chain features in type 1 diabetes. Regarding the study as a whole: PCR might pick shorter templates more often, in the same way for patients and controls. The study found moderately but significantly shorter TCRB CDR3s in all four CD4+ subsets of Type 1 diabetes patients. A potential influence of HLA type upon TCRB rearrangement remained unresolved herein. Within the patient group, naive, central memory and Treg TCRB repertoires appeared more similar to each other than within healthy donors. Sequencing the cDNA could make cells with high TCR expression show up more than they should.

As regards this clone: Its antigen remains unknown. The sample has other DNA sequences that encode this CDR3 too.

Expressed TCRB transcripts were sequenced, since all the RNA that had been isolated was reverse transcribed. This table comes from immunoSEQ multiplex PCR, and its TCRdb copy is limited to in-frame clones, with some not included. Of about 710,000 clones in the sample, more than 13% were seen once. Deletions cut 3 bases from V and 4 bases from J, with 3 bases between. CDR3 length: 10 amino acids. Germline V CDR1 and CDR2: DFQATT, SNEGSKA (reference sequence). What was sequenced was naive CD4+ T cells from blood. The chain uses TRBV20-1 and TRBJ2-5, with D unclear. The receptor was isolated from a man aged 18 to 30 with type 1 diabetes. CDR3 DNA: TGCAGTGCTAGTACAGAGACCCAGTACTTC. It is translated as CSASTETQYF.